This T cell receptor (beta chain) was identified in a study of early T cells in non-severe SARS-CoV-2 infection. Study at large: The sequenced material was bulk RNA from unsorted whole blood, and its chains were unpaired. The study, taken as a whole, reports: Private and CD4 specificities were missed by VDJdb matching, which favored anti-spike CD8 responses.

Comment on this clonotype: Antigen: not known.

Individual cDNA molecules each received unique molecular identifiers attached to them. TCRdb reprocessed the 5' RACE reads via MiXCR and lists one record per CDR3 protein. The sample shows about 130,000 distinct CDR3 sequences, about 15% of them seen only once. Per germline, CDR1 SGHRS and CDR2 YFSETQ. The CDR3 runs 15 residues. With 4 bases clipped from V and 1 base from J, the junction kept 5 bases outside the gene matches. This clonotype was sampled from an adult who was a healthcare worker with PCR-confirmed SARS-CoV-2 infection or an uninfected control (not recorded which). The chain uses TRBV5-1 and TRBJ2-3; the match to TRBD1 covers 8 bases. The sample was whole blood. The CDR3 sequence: CASSDGQGRTDTQYF. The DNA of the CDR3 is TGCGCCAGCAGCGATGGACAGGGACGCACAGATACGCAGTATTTT.